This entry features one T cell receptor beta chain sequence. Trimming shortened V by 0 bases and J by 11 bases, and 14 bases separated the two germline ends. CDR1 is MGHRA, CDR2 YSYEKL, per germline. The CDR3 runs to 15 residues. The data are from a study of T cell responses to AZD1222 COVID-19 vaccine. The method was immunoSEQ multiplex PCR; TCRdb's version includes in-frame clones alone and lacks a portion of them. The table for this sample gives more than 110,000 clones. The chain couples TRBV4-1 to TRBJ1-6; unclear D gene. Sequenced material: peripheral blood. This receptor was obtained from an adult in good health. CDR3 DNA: TGCGCCAGCAGCCAAGAGAGCGGGGAAGGAACACCCCTCCACTTT. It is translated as CASSQESGEGTPLHF.